Each of the 15 T cell receptor beta chains below was sequenced from the same sample in a study of cytomegalovirus exposure and HLA in healthy donors. The PCR contained 60 Vbeta and 13 Jbeta primers. The assay was immunoSEQ multiplex PCR, and TCRdb's table has in-frame clones only and misses some. The profile covers under 150,000 clones, with about four fifths appearing a single time and about 1.8% taken by the ten largest. Sequencing was performed on PBMCs. The receptors come from a man younger than 30 in good health and CMV-seronegative.

The chain is built from TRBV6-5 and TRBJ2-7; 11 nucleotides align to TRBD1. Looked up from germline, CDR1 is MNHEY and CDR2 is SVGAGI. Trimming removed 3 bases from V and 4 bases from J; junction bases left unmatched: 5. The CDR3 has 15 amino acids. The CDR3 is CASSYAGTGGYEQYF. CDR3 DNA: TGTGCCAGCAGTTATGCCGGGACAGGGGGTTACGAGCAGTACTTC.

This clone occurred a few times. The chain joins TRBV5-6 to TRBJ1-2; possibly TRBD1 for D (6 bases). The CDR3 runs 14 residues. Germline V gene sequence: CDR1 SGHDT, CDR2 YYEEEE. Between the trimmed V and J ends, which lost 2 bases and 4 bases, there was a span of 12 bases. The CDR3 spells CASSFGTTTYGYTF. The CDR3 DNA sequence: TGTGCCAGCAGCTTCGGGACAACCACCTATGGCTACACCTTC.

V is TRBV7-8 and J is TRBJ1-3; perhaps TRBD1 as D (5 bases). The CDR3 loop spans 14 amino acids. Trimming left V 2 bases short and J 2 bases short, with 7 bases between. Germline CDR1 and CDR2: SGHVS and FQNEAQ. CDR3 nucleotides: TGTGCCAGCAGCTTACCAGGGACTGGAAACACCATATATTTT. Translation: CASSLPGTGNTIYF.

The chain is built from TRBV7-2 and TRBJ1-6; 7 nucleotides match TRBD1. Germline values: CDR1 SGHTA, CDR2 FQGNSA. The CDR3 contains 13 residues. Trimming removed 6 bases from V and 13 bases from J; junction bases left unmatched: 9. CDR3 in amino acids: CASRFGTDRPLHF. DNA of the CDR3: TGTGCCAGCAGATTTGGGACAGATCGGCCCCTCCACTTT. The full variable domain, in which reference TRBV7-2 and TRBJ1-6 provide the parts outside the CDR3, is GAGVSQSPSNKVTEKGKDVELRCDPISGHTALYWYRQSLGQGLEFLIYFQGNSAPDKSGLPSDRFSAERTGGSVSTLTIQRTQQEDSAVYLCASRFGTDRPLHFGNGTRLTVT.

The V call is TRBV11-2, the J call TRBJ1-4, with 7 bases identical to TRBD1. Germline V gene sequence: CDR1 SGHAT, CDR2 FQNNGV. The CDR3 has 16 residues. V shed 2 bases and J 10 bases; nucleotides not matched to a gene: 13. Written as DNA, the CDR3 is TGTGCCAGCAGCTTAATAGGGGGGACAGATCGACGAAAACTGTTTTTT. Protein sequence: CASSLIGGTDRRKLFF.

The chain uses TRBV5-1 and TRBJ2-3; 7 nucleotides agree with TRBD2. The CDR3 totals 17 residues. V lost 3 bases, J lost 1 base, and 11 bases stayed unmatched. The germline CDR1 and CDR2 sequences are SGHRS and YFSETQ. CDR3 nucleotide sequence: TGCGCCAGCAGCTCCCCCCCTCTTGGGGGGGGCACAGATACGCAGTATTTT. It codes for CASSSPPLGGGTDTQYF.

The CDR3 spells CASSQAPNTEAFF. The DNA of the CDR3 is TGTGCCAGCAGCCAGGCACCTAACACTGAAGCTTTCTTT. The genes are TRBV7-9 and TRBJ1-1; no reliable D call. CDR3 length equals 13 residues. CDR1 is SEHNR, CDR2 FQNEAQ, per germline (reference sequence). V gave up 5 bases and J gave up 2 bases, with 9 bases separating them. Full variable domain (rest looked up from reference TRBV7-9 and TRBJ1-1): DTGVSQNPRHKITKRGQNVTFRCDPISEHNRLYWYRQTLGQGPEFLTYFQNEAQLEKSRLLSDRFSAERPKGSFSTLEIQRTEQGDSAMYLCASSQAPNTEAFFGQGTRLTVV.

The chain recombines TRBV11-2 with TRBJ2-1, with D uncertain. Trimming shortened V by 5 bases and J by 5 bases, and 7 bases separated the two germline ends. Germline values: CDR1 SGHAT, CDR2 FQNNGV. The CDR3 sequence is 12 residues long. CDR3 protein: CASSPRDNEQFF. CDR3 DNA: TGTGCCAGCAGCCCCCGGGACAATGAGCAGTTCTTC.

The rearrangement links TRBV7-9 to TRBJ1-1; TRBD1 matches at 10 bases. This CDR3 is built from 16 residues. The trim removed 5 bases at V and 0 bases at J, leaving 6 bases unmatched. The germline V gene encodes CDR1 SEHNR and CDR2 FQNEAQ (reference sequence). The CDR3 coding sequence is TGTGCCAGCAGCCCCGGGACAGGGGTTATGAACACTGAAGCTTTCTTT. It is translated as CASSPGTGVMNTEAFF.

The chain is built from TRBV6-1 and TRBJ2-5; TRBD2 agrees at 9 bases. CDR3 length: 21 amino acids. Trimming took 2 bases from V and 5 from J; bases not matched to a gene: 24. CDR1 and CDR2 (germline): MNHNS, SASEGT. The CDR3 bases are TGTGCCAGCAGTGAACTCCGGGGACAGAGAAAAACAGCGGGGGGAAGGGAGACCCAGTACTTC. Its translation is CASSELRGQRKTAGGRETQYF.

The chain carries TRBV4-2 and TRBJ1-3, with 9 bases identical to TRBD1. The germline gives CDR1 LGHNA, CDR2 YNFKEQ. The J segment lost 4 bases and the V segment lost 4 bases, leaving 11 bases of the junction unmatched. This CDR3 is 17 amino acids long. CDR3 residues: CASSRVLQGAAGNTIYF. The CDR3 nucleotides read TGTGCCAGCAGCCGGGTGTTACAGGGGGCGGCAGGAAACACCATATATTTT.

As concerns this clone: At one boundary the junction diverges from the germline segment, which might be a read error. In DNA, the CDR3 is TGTTCCAGCAGCTTTTTAGCATCCCAAGCCTACATCGTCTACGAGCAGTACTTC. Its translation: CSSSFLASQAYIVYEQYF. V usage is TRBV7-9 and J usage is TRBJ2-7; D ambiguous. Germline V gene sequence: CDR1 SEHNR, CDR2 FQNEAQ (reference sequence). This CDR3 spans 18 amino acids. Together with reference TRBV7-9 and TRBJ2-7, the CDR3 gives the full variable domain: DTGVSQNPRHKITKRGQNVTFRCDPISEHNRLYWYRQTLGQGPEFLTYFQNEAQLEKSRLLSDRFSAERPKGSFSTLEIQRTEQGDSAMYLCSSSFLASQAYIVYEQYFGPGTRLTVT.

The chain is built from TRBV6-1 and TRBJ1-5; D remains unclear. CDR3 length equals 15 residues. V gave up 0 bases and J gave up 9 bases, with 15 bases separating them. CDR1 is MNHNS and CDR2 is SASEGT in the germline V gene. The CDR3: CASSEASGPGWPQHF. The CDR3 DNA reads TGTGCCAGCAGTGAAGCATCGGGTCCGGGATGGCCCCAGCATTTT.

The chain uses TRBV7-6 and TRBJ2-5; TRBD1 agrees at 10 bases. Gene TRBJ2-7 matches the end of the DNA better, so the J call may be wrong. The CDR3 is made up of 20 amino acids. The germline V gene has CDR1 SGHVS and CDR2 FNYEAQ. The CDR3 DNA sequence: TGTGCCAGCAGCTTAGCAAGCGACCTAAGTCCGGGACAGGGGTATTACGAGCAGTACTTC. Encoded protein: CASSLASDLSPGQGYYEQYF.

The chain has TRBV9 and TRBJ2-3, with a weak D call TRBD1 (6 bases). The V gene's germline CDR1 is SGDLS and CDR2 YYNGEE. CDR3 length equals 15 residues. V was cut by 5 bases and J by 1 base, with 14 bases left in between. The chain's CDR3 is CASSSTGEGTDTQYF. CDR3 in DNA: TGTGCCAGCAGTTCGACAGGTGAGGGCACAGATACGCAGTATTTT.